In its sample, the clone carrying this T cell receptor beta chain was seen once. Its antigen is undetermined. These data come from a study of PD-L1 blockade in urothelial cancer. Data came from immunoSEQ multiplex PCR; TCRdb stores just in-frame clones and leaves some out. This table holds some 76,000 clones, roughly nine tenths found once. Notes on the study in general: Below-median blood TCR clonality before treatment forecast better survival.

Germline-derived CDR1 and CDR2 are KGHSH and LQKENI. The CDR3 sequence is 14 residues long. V lost 6 bases and J 5 bases, leaving 16 bases between the germline ends. This sequence joins TRBV18 and TRBJ1-1; D gene uncertain. Sequenced material: PBMCs, taken around atezolizumab (anti-PD-L1) treatment. The clonotype comes from a man aged 55 to 70 with urothelial cancer. The chain's CDR3 is CASSPDTGGTEAFF. The CDR3 coding sequence is TGTGCCAGCTCTCCAGACACCGGAGGGACTGAAGCTTTCTTT. Combining the CDR3 with reference TRBV18 and TRBJ1-1 gives the whole variable domain NAGVMQNPRHLVRRRGQEARLRCSPMKGHSHVYWYRQLPEEGLKFMVYLQKENIIDESGMPKERFSAEFPKEGPSILRIQQVVRGDSAAYFCASSPDTGGTEAFFGQGTRLTVV.